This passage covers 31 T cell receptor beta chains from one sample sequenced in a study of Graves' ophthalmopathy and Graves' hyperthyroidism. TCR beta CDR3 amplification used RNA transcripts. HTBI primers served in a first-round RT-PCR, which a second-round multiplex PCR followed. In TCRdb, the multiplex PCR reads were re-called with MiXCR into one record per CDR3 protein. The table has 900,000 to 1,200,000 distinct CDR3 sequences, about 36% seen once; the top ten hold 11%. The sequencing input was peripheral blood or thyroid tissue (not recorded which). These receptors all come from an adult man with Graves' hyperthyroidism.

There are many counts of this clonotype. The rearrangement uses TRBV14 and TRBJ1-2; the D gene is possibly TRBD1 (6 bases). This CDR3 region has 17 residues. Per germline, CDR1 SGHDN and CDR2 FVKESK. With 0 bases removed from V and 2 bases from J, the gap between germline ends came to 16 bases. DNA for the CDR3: TGTGCCAGCAGCCAAGATTGGGGGGCGCATTTGAACTATGGCTACACCTTC. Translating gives CASSQDWGAHLNYGYTF.

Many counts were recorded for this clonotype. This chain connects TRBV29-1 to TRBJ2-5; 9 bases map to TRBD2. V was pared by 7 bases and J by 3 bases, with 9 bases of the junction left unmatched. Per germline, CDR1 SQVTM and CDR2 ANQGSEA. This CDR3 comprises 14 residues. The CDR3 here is CSGIAGERKETQYF. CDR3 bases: TGCAGCGGCATAGCGGGGGAGCGCAAAGAGACCCAGTACTTC.

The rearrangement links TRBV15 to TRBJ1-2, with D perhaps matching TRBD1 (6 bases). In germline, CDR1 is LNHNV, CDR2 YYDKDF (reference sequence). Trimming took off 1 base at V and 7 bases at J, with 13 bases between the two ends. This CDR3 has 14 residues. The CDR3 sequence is CATSRVTGMGGYTF. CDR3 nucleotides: TGTGCCACCAGCAGAGTTACAGGGATGGGTGGCTACACCTTC.

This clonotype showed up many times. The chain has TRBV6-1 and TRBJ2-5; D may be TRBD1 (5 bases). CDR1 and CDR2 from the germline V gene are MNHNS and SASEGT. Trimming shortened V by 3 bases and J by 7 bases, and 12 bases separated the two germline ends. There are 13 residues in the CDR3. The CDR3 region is CASSEVQGVTQYF. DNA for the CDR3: TGTGCCAGCAGTGAGGTCCAGGGTGTGACCCAGTACTTC.

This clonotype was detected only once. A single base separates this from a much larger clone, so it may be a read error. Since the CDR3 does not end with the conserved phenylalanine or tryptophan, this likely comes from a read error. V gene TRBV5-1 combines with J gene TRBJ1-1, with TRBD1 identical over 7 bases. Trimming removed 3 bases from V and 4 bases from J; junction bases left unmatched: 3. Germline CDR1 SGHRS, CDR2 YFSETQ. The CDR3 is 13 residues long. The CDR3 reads CASSWQGGTEAFL. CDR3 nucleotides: TGCGCCAGCAGCTGGCAGGGGGGCACTGAAGCTTTCCTT.

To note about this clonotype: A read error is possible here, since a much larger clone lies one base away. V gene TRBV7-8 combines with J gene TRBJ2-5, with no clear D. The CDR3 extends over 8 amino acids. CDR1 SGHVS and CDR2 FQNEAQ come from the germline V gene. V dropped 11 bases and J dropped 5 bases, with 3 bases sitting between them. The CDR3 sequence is CAVETQYF. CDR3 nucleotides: TGTGCCGTGGAGACCCAGTACTTC.

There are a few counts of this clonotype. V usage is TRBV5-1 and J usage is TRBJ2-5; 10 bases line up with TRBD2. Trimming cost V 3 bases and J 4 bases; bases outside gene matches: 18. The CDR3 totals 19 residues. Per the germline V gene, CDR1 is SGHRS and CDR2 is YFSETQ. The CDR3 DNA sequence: TGCGCCAGCAGCTCTATCATTGGGAACCCTAGCGGGAGAACAGAGACCCAGTACTTC. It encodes CASSSIIGNPSGRTETQYF.

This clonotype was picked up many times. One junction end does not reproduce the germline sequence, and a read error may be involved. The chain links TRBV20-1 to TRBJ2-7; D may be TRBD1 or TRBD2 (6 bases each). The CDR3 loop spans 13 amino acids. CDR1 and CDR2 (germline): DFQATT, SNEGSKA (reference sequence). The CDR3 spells CSARGGTSYEQYF. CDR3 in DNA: TGCAGTGCCAGAGGGGGGACCTCCTACGAGCAGTACTTC.

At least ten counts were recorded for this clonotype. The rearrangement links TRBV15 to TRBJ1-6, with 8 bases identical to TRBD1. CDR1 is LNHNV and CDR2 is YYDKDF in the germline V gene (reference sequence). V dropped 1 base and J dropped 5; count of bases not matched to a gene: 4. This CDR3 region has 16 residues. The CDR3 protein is CATSRAGTGNNSPLHF. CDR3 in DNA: TGTGCCACCAGCAGAGCCGGGACAGGAAATAATTCACCCCTCCACTTT.

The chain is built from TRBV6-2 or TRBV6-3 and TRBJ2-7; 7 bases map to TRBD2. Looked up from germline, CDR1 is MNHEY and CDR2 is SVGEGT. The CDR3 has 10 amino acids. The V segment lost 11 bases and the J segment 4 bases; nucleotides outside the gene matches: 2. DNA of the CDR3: TGTGCCGCGGGGGTATACGAGCAGTACTTC. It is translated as CAAGVYEQYF.

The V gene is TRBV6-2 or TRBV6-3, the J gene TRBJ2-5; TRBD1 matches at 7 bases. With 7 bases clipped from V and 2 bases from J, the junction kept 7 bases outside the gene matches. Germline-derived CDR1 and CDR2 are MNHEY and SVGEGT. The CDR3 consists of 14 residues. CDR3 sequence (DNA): TGTGCCAGCAATACACCGGGACAGCAAGAGACCCAGTACTTC. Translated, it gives CASNTPGQQETQYF.

The CDR3 DNA reads as TGTGCCAGTAGCCGACAGGATTACTACACTGAAGCTTTCTTT. Translated: CASSRQDYYTEAFF. The gene calls are TRBV19 and TRBJ1-1, with D perhaps TRBD1 (6 bases). The germline V and J ends were trimmed by 6 bases and 3 bases, with 14 bases remaining between them. The germline V gene encodes CDR1 LNHDA and CDR2 SQIVND (reference sequence). CDR3 length equals 14 residues.

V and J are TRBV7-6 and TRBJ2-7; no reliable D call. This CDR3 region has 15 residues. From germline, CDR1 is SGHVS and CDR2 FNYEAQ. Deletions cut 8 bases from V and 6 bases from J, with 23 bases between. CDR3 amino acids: CASYAPLGPGLEQYF. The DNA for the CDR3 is TGTGCCAGCTACGCCCCTCTAGGGCCCGGGCTCGAGCAGTACTTC.

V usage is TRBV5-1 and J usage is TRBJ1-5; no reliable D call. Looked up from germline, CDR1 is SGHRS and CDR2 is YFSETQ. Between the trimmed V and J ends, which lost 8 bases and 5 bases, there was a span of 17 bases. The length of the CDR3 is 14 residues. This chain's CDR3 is CASNGVSIHQPQHF. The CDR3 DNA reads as TGCGCCAGTAATGGGGTCAGCATCCATCAGCCCCAGCATTTT.

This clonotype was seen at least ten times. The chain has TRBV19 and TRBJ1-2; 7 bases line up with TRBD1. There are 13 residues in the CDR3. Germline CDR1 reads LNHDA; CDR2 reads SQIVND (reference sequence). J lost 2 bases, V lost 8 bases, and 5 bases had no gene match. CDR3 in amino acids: CASRGQINYGYTF. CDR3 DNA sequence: TGTGCCAGTCGGGGACAGATCAACTATGGCTACACCTTC.

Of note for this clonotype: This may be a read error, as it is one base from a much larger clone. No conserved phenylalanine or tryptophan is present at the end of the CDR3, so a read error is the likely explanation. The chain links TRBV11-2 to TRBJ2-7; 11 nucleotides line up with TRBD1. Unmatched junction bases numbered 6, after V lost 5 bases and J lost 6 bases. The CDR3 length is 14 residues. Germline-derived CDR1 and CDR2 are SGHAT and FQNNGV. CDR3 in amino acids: CASSAGQGAVEQYC. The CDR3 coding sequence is TGTGCCAGCAGCGCTGGACAGGGGGCGGTCGAGCAGTACTGC.

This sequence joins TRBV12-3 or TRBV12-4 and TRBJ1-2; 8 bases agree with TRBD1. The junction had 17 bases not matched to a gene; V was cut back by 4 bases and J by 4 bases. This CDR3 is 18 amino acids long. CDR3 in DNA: TGTGCCAGCAGTTACTCGACGTCCGCGAGACAGGGGACCTATGGCTACACCTTC. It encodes CASSYSTSARQGTYGYTF.

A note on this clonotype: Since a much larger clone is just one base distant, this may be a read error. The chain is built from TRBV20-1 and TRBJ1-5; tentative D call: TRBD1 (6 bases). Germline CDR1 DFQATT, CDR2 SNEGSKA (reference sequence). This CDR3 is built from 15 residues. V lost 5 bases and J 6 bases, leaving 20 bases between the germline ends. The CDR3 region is CSAVYRVGGGQPQHF. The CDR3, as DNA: TGCAGTGCTGTATACAGGGTGGGCGGGGGTCAGCCCCAGCATTTT.

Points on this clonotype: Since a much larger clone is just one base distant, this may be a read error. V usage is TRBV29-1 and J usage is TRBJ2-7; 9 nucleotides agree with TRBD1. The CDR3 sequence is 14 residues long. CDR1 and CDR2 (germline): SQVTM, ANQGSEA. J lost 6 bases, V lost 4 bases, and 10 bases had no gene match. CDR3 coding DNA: TGCAGCGTTGGCTCCTGGACAGGGGTCTTCGAGCAGTACTTC. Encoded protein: CSVGSWTGVFEQYF.

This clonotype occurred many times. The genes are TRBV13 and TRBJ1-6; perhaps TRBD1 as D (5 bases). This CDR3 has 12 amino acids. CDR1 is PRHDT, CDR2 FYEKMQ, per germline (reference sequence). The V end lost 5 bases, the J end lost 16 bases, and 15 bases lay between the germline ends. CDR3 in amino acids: CASSPRRGYLHF. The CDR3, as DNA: TGTGCCAGCAGCCCCCGTCGGGGGTATCTCCACTTT.

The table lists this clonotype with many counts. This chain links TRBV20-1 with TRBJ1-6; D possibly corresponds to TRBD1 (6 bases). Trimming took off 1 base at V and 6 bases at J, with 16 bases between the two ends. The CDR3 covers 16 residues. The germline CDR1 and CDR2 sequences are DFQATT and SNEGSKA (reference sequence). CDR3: CSARVATGGINSPLHF. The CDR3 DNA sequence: TGCAGTGCTAGAGTCGCGACAGGCGGCATTAATTCACCCCTCCACTTT.

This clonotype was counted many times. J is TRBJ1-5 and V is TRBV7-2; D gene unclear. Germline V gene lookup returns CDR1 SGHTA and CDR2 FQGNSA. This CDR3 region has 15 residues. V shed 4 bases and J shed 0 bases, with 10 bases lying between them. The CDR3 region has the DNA TGTGCCAGCAGCTACCGGGTCTTTAGCAATCAGCCCCAGCATTTT. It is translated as CASSYRVFSNQPQHF.

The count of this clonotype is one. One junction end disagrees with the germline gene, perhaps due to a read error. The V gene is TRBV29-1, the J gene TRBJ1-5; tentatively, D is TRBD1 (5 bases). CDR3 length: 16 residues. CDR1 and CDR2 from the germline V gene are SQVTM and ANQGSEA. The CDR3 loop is CSVVVGAEGLDQPQHF. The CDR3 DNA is TGCAGCGTCGTGGTAGGGGCAGAGGGCCTGGATCAGCCTCAGCATTTT.

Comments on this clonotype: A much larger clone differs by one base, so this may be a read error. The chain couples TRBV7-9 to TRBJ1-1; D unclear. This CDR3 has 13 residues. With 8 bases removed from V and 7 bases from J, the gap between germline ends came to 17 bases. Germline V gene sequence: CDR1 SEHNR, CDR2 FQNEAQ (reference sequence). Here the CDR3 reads CASWSPVGIEAFF. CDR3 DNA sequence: TGTGCCAGCTGGTCCCCGGTCGGGATTGAAGCTTTCTTT.

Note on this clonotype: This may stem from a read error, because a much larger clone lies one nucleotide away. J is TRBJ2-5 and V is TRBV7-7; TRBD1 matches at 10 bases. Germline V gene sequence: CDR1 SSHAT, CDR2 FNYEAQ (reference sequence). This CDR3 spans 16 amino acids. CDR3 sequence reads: CASSPGTGASEETQSF. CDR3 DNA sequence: TGTGCCAGCAGCCCCGGGACAGGGGCCTCCGAAGAGACCCAGTCCTTC. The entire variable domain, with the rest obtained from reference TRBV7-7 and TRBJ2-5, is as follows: GAGVSQSPRYKVTKRGQDVTLRCDPISSHATLYWYQQALGQGPEFLTYFNYEAQPDKSGLPSDRFSAERPEGSISTLTIQRTEQRDSAMYRCASSPGTGASEETQSFGPGTRLLVL.

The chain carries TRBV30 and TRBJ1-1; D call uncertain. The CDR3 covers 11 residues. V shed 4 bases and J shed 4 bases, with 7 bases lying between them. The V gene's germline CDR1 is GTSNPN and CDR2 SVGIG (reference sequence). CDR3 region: CAWNSGTEAFF. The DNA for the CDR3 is TGTGCCTGGAACTCCGGCACTGAAGCTTTCTTT.

The CDR3 coding sequence is TGCAGTGCTAGAGAGGTGACAGTGGAAAAACTGTTTTTT. Protein: CSAREVTVEKLFF. The rearrangement uses TRBV20-1 and TRBJ1-4, with D tentatively TRBD1 (5 bases). Trimming took 0 bases from V and 8 from J, leaving 10 bases between them. The CDR3 loop spans 13 amino acids. CDR1 and CDR2 (germline): DFQATT, SNEGSKA (reference sequence).

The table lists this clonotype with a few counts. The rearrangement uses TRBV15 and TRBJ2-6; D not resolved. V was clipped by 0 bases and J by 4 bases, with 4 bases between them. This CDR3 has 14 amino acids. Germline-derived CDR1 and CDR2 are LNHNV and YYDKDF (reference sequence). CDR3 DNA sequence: TGTGCCACCAGCAGAGATACCGGGGCCAACGTCCTGACTTTC. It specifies CATSRDTGANVLTF.

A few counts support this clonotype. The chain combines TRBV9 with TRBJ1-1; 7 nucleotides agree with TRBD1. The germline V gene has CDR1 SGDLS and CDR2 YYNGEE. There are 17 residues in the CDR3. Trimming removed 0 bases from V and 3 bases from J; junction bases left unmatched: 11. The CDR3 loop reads CASSVGARGNGDTEAFF. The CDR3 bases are TGTGCCAGCAGCGTAGGGGCCAGGGGGAATGGTGACACTGAAGCTTTCTTT.

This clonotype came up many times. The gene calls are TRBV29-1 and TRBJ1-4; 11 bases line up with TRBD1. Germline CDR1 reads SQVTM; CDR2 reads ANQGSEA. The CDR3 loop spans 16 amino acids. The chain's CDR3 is CVTGQGVRGTNEKLFF. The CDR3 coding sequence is TGCGTCACGGGACAGGGGGTGAGAGGAACTAATGAAAAACTGTTTTTT.

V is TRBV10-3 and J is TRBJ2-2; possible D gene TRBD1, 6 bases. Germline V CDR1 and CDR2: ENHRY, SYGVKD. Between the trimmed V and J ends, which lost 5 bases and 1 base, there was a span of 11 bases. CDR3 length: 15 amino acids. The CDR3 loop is CAISPKTGNTGELFF. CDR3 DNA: TGTGCCATCAGTCCAAAGACAGGGAACACCGGGGAGCTGTTTTTT.